This T cell receptor (beta chain) was profiled in a study of response to subunit inactivated influenza vaccine (dated by TCRdb to the late 2010s). General notes on the study: The study used deep quantitative T cell receptor repertoire profiling to track responses to a trivalent subunit inactivated influenza vaccine. The full study reports these points: It was suggested by the authors that each seasonal influenza vaccination may recruit only a limited number of new T cells.

This clonotype appeared a few times. Its recognized antigen is unknown. Base-call qualities are not available, and no considerably larger clone is one nucleotide away. Per the germline V gene, MDHEN is the CDR1 and SYDVKM is the CDR2. Spanning cysteine to phenylalanine, the CDR3 consists of 14 amino acids. CDR3 DNA is the only sequence kept; it has 42 bases, read in frame from the first base. From V the trimming removes 3 bases and from J it removes 4 bases, while the gene matches leave 1 base of the junction unaccounted for. To prepare the library, RT-PCR was applied. Sequenced using an Illumina HiSeq 2500. Using fastp at Q25 and MiXCR, TCRdb reprocessed the public reads and kept productive beta chains. One record per CDR3 amino acid sequence lists the most common genes and DNA. The sample table contains approximately 730,000 distinct CDR3 sequences; only one count was recorded for about 14% of them. Jointly, the top ten make up 6% to 7% of the sample.

Sequenced here: PBMCs from blood, sampled 14 days before vaccination. The V gene is TRBV28 and the J gene is TRBJ2-1, with 9 junctional bases fitting TRBD2. The sequence was obtained from a man aged 50 to 60 who received an inactivated influenza vaccine. Donor details come from another sample of the same person, matched by shared clones. CDR3 region: CASSFSGRYNEQFF. In nucleotides, the sequence is TGTGCCAGCAGTTTCAGCGGGAGGTACAATGAGCAGTTCTTC.